The clone carrying this T cell receptor beta chain showed up just a few times. The sample belongs to a study of T-cell memory formation after mild COVID-19. The wider study: There were largely donor-specific TCR clusters.

TCRdb reprocessed the 5' RACE reads with MiXCR, giving one entry per CDR3 protein. The profile shows about 400,000 distinct CDR3 sequences, roughly an eighth of them singletons. This TCR was recovered from a man between 18 and 29 years old who had mild COVID-19 (a few samples of this study predate the infection). Cell type and time point are not known. Sequenced input: PBMCs or a T cell subset sorted from them (not recorded which).

The CDR3 loop reads CAISELKGQLAETQYF. In DNA form, the CDR3 reads TGTGCCATCAGTGAGTTGAAGGGACAGTTGGCAGAGACCCAGTACTTC. V is TRBV10-3 and J is TRBJ2-5, with 7 nucleotides matching TRBD1. The ends lost 1 base at V and 4 bases at J; junction bases unmatched: 9. The CDR3 consists of 16 residues. CDR1 and CDR2 from the germline V gene are ENHRY and SYGVKD.